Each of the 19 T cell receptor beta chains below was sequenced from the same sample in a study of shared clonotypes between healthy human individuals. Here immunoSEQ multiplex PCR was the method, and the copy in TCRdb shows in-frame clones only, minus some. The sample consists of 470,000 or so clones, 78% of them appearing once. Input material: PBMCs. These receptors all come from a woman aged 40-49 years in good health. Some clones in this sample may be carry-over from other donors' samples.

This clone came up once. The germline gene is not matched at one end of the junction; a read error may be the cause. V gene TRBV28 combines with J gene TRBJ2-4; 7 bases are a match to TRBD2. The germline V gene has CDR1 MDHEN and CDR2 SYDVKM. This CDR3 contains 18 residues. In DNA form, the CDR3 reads TGTGCCAGCAGTTCCCCCCACGAGTGCGGGGAGGGGAAAAACATTCGGTACTTC. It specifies CASSSPHECGEGKNIRYF.

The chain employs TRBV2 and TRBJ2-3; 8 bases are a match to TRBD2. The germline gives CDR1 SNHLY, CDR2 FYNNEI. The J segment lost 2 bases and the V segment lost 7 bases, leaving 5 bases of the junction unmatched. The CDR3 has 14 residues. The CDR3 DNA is TGTGCCAGCAACTTAGCGGGATCCACAGATACGCAGTATTTT. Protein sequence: CASNLAGSTDTQYF.

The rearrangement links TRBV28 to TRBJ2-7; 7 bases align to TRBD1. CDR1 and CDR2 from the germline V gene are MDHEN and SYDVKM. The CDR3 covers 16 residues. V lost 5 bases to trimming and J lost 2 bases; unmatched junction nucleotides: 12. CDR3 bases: TGTGCCAGCAGTACCGGGACAGCCCTCCAAGCCTACGAGCAGTACTTC. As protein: CASSTGTALQAYEQYF.

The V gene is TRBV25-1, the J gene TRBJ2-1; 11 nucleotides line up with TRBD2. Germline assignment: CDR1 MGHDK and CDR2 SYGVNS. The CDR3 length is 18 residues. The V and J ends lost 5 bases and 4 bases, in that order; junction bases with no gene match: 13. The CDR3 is CASSYTRTSGFSYNEQFF. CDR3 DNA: TGTGCCAGCAGTTATACGCGGACTAGCGGGTTTAGTTACAATGAGCAGTTCTTC. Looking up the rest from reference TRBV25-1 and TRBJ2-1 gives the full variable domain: EADIYQTPRYLVIGTGKKITLECSQTMGHDKMYWYQQDPGMELHLIHYSYGVNSTEKGDLSSESTVSRIRTEHFPLTLESARPSHTSQYLCASSYTRTSGFSYNEQFFGPGTRLTVL.

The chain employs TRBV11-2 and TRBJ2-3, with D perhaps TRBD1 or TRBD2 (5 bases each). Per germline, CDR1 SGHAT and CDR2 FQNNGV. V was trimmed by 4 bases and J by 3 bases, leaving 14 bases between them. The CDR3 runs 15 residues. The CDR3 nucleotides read TGTGCCAGCAGCTGGGACCGGGACCCGACAGATACGCAGTATTTT. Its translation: CASSWDRDPTDTQYF.

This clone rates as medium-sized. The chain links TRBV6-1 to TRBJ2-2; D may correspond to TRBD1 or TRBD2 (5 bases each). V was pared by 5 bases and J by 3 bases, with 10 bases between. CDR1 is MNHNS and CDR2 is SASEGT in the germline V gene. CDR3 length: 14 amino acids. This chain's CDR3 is CASSLLGDTGELFF. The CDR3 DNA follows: TGTGCCAGCAGTCTTTTGGGGGACACCGGGGAGCTGTTTTTT.

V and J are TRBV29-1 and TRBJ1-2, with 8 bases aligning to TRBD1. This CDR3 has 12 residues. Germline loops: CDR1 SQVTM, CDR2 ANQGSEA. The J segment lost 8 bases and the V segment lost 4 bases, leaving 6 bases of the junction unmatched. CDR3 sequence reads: CSVAGGAGGYTF. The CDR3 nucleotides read TGCAGCGTTGCAGGGGGCGCGGGAGGCTACACCTTC.

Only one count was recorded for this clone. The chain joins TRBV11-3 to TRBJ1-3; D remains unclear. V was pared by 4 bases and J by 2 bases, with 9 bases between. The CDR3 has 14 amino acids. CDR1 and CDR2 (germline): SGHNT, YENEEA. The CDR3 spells CASSSTAAGNTIYF. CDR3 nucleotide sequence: TGTGCCAGCAGCTCCACCGCGGCTGGAAACACCATATATTTT.

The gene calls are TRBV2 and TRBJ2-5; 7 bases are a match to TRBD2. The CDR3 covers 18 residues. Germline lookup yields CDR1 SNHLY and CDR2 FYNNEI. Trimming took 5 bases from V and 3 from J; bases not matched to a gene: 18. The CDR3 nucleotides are TGTGCCAGCAGTCTTCTGACCTCAGCGGGATCTACGAAAGAGACCCAGTACTTC. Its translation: CASSLLTSAGSTKETQYF.

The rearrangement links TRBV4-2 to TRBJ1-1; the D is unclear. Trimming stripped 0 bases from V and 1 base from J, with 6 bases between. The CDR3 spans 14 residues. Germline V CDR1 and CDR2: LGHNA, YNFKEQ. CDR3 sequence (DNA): TGTGCCAGCAGCCAAGAATTCGGGAACACTGAAGCTTTCTTT. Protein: CASSQEFGNTEAFF.

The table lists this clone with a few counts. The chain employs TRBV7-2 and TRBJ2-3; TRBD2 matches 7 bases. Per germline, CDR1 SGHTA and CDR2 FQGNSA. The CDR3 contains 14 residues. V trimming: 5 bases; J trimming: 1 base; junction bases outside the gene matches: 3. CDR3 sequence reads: CASSPSGRTDTQYF. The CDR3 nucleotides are TGTGCCAGCAGCCCTAGCGGACGCACAGATACGCAGTATTTT. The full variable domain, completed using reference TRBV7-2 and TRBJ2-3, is GAGVSQSPSNKVTEKGKDVELRCDPISGHTALYWYRQSLGQGLEFLIYFQGNSAPDKSGLPSDRFSAERTGGSVSTLTIQRTQQEDSAVYLCASSPSGRTDTQYFGPGTRLTVL.

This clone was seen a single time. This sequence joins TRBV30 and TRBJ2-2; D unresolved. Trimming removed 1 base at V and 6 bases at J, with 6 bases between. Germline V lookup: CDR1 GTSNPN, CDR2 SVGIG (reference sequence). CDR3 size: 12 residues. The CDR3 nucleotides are TGTGCCTGGAGTGCCCCCCCCGGGGAGCTGTTTTTT. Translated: CAWSAPPGELFF.

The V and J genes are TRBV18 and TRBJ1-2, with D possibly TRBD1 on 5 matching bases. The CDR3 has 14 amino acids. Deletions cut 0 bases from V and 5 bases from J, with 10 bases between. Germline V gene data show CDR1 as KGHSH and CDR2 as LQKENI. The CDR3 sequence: CASSPPVTGYGYTF. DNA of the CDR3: TGTGCCAGCTCACCACCGGTAACAGGATATGGCTACACCTTC.

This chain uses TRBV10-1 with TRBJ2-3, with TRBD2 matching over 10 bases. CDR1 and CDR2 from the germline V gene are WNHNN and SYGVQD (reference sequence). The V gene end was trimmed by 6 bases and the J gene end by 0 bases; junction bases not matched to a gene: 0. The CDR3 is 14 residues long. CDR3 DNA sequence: TGCGCCAGCAGGACTAGCGGGAGCACAGATACGCAGTATTTT. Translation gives CASRTSGSTDTQYF.

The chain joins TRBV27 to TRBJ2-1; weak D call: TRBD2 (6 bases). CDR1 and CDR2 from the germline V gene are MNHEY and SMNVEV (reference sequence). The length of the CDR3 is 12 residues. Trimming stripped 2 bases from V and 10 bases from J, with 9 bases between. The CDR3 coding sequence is TGTGCCAGCAGTTTAGGAGGGTGGGAGCAGTTCTTC. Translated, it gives CASSLGGWEQFF.

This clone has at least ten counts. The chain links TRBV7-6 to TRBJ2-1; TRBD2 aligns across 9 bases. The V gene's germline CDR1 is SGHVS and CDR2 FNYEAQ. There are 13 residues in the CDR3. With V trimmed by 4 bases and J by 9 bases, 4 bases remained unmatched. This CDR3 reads CASSSREGSEQFF. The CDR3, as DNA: TGTGCCAGCAGCTCGCGGGAGGGGAGTGAGCAGTTCTTC.

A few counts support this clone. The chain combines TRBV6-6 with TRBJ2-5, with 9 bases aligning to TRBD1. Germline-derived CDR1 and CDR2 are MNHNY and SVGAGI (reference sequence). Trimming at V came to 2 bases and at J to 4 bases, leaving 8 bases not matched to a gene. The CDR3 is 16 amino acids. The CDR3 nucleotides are TGTGCCAGCAGTTACACCCAACAGGGGGCCGGAGAGACCCAGTACTTC. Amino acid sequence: CASSYTQQGAGETQYF.

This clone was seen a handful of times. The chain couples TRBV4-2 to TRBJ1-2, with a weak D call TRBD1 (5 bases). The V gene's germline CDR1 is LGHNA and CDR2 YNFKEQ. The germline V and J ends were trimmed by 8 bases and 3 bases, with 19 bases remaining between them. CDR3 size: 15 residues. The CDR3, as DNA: TGTGCCAGCTCCCAGCCGGGGCAAGGGTACTATGGCTACACCTTC. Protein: CASSQPGQGYYGYTF.

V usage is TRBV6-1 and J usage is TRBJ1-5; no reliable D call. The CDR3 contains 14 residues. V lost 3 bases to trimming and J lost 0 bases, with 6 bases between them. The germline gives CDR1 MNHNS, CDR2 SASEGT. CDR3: CASSEVTSNQPQHF. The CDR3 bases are TGTGCCAGCAGTGAGGTCACTAGCAATCAGCCCCAGCATTTT.